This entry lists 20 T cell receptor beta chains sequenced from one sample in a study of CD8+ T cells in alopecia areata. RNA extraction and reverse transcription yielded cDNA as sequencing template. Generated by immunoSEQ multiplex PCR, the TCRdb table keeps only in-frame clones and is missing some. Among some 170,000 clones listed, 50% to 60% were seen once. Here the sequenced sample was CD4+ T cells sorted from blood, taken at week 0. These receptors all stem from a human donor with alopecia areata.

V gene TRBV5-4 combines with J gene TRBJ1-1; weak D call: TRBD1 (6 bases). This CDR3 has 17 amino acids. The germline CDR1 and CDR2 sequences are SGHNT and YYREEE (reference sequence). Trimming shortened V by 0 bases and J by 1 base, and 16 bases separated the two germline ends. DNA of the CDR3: TGTGCCAGCAGCTTGGCTCTCGGGGGCATGGAGAACACTGAAGCTTTCTTT. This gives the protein CASSLALGGMENTEAFF.

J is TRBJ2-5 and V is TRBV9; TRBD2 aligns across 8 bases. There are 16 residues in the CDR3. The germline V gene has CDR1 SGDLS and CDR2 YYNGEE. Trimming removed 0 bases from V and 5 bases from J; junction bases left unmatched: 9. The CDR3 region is CASSVAGGARRETQYF. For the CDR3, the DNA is TGTGCCAGCAGCGTAGCCGGGGGGGCTCGCCGGGAGACCCAGTACTTC. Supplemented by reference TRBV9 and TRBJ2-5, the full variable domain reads DSGVTQTPKHLITATGQRVTLRCSPRSGDLSVYWYQQSLDQGLQFLIQYYNGEERAKGNILERFSAQQFPDLHSELNLSSLELGDSALYFCASSVAGGARRETQYFGPGTRLLVL.

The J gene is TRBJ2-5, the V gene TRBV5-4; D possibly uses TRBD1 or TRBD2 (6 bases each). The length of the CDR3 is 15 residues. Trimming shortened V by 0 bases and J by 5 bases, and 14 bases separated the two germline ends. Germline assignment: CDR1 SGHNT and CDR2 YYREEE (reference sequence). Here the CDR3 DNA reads TGTGCCAGCAGCTTGGAGCTCCGGGGGCCGGAGACCCAGTACTTC. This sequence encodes CASSLELRGPETQYF.

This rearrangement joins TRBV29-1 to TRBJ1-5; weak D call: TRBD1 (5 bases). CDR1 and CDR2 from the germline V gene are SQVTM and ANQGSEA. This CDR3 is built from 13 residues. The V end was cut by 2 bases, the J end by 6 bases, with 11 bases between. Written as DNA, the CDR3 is TGCAGCGTTGAACAGGGTCGCGGTCAGCCCCAGCATTTT. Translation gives CSVEQGRGQPQHF.

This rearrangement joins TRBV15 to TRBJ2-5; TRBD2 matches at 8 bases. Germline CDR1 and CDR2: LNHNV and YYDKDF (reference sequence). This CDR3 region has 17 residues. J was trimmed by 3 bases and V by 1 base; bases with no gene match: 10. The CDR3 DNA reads TGTGCCACCAGCAGAGGAAACCGCGGGGGGAAGAAAGAGACCCAGTACTTC. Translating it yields CATSRGNRGGKKETQYF.

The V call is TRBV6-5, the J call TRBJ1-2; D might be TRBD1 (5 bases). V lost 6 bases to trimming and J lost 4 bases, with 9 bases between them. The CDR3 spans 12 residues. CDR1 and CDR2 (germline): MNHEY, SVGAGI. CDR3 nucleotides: TGTGCCAGCAGAAAAGACAGCTATGGCTACACCTTC. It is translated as CASRKDSYGYTF.

CDR3 coding DNA: TGTGCCAGCCATGTGGTACGGGTTGGAGATACGCAGTATTTT. Amino acids: CASHVVRVGDTQYF. V and J are TRBV5-6 and TRBJ2-3, with D hard to call. Germline V gene sequence: CDR1 SGHDT, CDR2 YYEEEE. The CDR3 is 14 residues long. Trimming took 7 bases from V and 5 from J, leaving 17 bases between them.

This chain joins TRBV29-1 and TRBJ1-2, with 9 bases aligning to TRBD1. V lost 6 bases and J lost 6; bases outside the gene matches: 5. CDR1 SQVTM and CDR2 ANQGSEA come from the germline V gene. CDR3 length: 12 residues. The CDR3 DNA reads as TGCAGCGTGACCCGGGACAGGGATGGCTACACCTTC. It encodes CSVTRDRDGYTF.

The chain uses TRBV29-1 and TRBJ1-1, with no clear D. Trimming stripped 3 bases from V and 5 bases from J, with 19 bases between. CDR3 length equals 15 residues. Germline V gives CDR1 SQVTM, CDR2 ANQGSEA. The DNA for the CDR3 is TGCAGCGTTGAGCGGGAGGCCAGCCCAACAACTGAAGCTTTCTTT. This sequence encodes CSVEREASPTTEAFF.

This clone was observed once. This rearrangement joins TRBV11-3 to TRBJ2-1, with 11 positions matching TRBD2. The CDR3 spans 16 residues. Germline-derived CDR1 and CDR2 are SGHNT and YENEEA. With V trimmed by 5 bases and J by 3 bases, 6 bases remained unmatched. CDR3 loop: CASSVGTSGIYNEQFF. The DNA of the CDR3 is TGTGCCAGCAGCGTCGGGACTAGCGGAATCTACAATGAGCAGTTCTTC.

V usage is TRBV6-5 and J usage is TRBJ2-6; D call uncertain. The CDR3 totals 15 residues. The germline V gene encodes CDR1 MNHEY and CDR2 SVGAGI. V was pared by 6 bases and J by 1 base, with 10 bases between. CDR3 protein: CASSLPTSGANVLTF. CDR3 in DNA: TGTGCCAGCAGCCTCCCGACATCTGGGGCCAACGTCCTGACTTTC.

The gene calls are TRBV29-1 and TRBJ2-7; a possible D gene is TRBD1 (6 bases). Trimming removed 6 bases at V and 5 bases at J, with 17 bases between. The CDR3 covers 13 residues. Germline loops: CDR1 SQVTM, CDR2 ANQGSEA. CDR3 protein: CSVQLGRGNEQYF. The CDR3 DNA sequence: TGCAGCGTCCAGTTGGGTAGGGGGAACGAGCAGTACTTC.

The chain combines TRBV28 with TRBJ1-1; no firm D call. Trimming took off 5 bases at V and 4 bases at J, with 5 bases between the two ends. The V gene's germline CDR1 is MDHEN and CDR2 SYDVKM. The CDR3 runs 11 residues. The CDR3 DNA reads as TGTGCCAGCAGTCATCGCACTGAAGCTTTCTTT. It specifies CASSHRTEAFF.

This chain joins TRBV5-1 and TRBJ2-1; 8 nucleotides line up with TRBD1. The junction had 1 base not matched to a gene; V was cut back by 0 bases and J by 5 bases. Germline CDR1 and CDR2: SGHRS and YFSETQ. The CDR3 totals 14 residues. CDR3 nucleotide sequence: TGCGCCAGCAGCTTGGGGACAGGGAACAATGAGCAGTTCTTC. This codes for CASSLGTGNNEQFF.

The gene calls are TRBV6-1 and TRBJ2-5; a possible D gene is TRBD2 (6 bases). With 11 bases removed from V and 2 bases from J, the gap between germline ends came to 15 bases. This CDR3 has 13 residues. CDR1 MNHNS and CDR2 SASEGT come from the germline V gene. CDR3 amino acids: CAGGMGGQETQYF. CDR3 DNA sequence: TGTGCCGGCGGGATGGGGGGACAAGAGACCCAGTACTTC.

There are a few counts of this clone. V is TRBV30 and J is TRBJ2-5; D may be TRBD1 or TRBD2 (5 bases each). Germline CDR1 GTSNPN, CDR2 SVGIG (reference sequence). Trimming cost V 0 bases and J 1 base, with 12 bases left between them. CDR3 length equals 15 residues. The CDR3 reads CAWSVFGTAQETQYF. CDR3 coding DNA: TGTGCCTGGAGTGTGTTTGGGACGGCCCAAGAGACCCAGTACTTC.

For the CDR3, the DNA is TGCGCCAGCAGCTTGGTCGACAGAAACTATGGCTACACCTTC. The encoded protein is CASSLVDRNYGYTF. The V call is TRBV5-1, the J call TRBJ1-2; tentatively, D is TRBD1 (5 bases). The V end lost 0 bases, the J end lost 2 bases, and 8 bases lay between the germline ends. Germline V gene sequence: CDR1 SGHRS, CDR2 YFSETQ. The CDR3 covers 14 residues.

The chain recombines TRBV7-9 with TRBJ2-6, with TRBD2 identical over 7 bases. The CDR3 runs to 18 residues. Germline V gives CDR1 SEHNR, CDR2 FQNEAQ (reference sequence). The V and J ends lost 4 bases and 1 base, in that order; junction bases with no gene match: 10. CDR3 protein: CASSSRGDLTSGANVLTF. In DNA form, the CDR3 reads TGTGCCAGCAGCTCCCGGGGGGACTTAACGTCTGGGGCCAACGTCCTGACTTTC. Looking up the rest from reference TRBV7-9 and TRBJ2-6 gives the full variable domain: DTGVSQNPRHKITKRGQNVTFRCDPISEHNRLYWYRQTLGQGPEFLTYFQNEAQLEKSRLLSDRFSAERPKGSFSTLEIQRTEQGDSAMYLCASSSRGDLTSGANVLTFGAGSRLTVL.

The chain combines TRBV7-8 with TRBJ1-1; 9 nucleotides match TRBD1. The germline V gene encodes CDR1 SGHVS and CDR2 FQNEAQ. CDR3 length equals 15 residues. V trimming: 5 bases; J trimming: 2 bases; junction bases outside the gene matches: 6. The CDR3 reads CASSATGGGNTEAFF. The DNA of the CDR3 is TGTGCCAGCAGCGCGACAGGGGGAGGAAACACTGAAGCTTTCTTT.

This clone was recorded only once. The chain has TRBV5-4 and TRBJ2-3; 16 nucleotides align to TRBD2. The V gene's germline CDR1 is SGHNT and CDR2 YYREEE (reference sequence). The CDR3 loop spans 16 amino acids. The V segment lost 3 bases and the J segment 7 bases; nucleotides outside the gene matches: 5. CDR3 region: CASSSGTSGGAHTQYF. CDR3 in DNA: TGTGCCAGCAGCTCGGGGACTAGCGGGGGGGCCCATACGCAGTATTTT.